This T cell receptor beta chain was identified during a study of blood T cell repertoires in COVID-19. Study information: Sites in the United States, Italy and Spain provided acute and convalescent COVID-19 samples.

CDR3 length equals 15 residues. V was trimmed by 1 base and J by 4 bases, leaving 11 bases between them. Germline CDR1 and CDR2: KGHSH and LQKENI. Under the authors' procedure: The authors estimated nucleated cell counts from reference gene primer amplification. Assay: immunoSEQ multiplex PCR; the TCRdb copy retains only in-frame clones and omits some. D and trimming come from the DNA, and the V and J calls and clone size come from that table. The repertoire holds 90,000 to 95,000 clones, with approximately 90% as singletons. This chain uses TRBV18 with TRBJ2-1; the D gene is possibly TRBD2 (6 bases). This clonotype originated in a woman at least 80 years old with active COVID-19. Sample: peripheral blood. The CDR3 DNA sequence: TGTGCCAGCTCACCACGGCGGGACTTTTACAATGAGCAGTTCTTC. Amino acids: CASSPRRDFYNEQFF.